This T cell receptor beta chain was observed in a study of T cells in localized non-small cell lung cancer (dated by TCRdb to about 2020). Context from the whole study: The study analyzed T cell repertoires of a few hundred early-stage NSCLC patients, comparing tumors and uninvolved tumor-adjacent lungs. The cohort consisted of about 240 treatment-naive NSCLC patients whose localized lung tumors had been resected. The mean age of the NSCLC patients was about 70 years, with 130 or so men and nearly 110 women. The investigation overall reported the following: Longer overall survival was associated with higher blood T cell density, whereas shorter survival was associated with higher adjacent-lung clonality. Because multi-region sequencing of the tumors was not done, intratumor heterogeneity could not be ruled out. The highest T cell clonality was observed in uninvolved tumor-adjacent lung, where clonality exceeded that of tumor, suggesting that antigenic responses were more focused in uninvolved tumor-adjacent lung. Because the study design was exploratory, TCR variables were selected using unadjusted p-values without false-discovery rate correction. A median of about 53 of the top 100 tumor clones were detected in paired uninvolved adjacent lung, and some 30 of these tumor clones were also found among the top 100 clones of the paired uninvolved adjacent lung.

This clone was seen once. Its binding antigen is unknown. No much larger clonotype is one base removed from it; base qualities were not supplied. The CDR3 runs 14 residues from the cysteine to the phenylalanine. The only DNA kept is the CDR3, 42 bases in frame from the first base. The CDR1 and CDR2 encoded by the germline V gene are MGHRA and YSYEKL. Trimming accounts for 4 bases at V and 6 bases at J, while the number of junction bases matched to no gene is 6. The immunoSEQ Assay was used to sequence TCR beta CDR3 regions from DNA. Regarding the original processing steps: To compute T cell density, TCR beta template counts were normalized to usable DNA, which was estimated by amplifying housekeeping genes. The preseqR package was used to estimate richness by extrapolating to 400,000 templates for PBMC samples and to 120,000 templates for tissue samples. Clonality was defined as one minus Pielou's evenness. Tissue-enriched TCRs were identified through differential abundance testing performed on productive amino-acid clonotypes, with a minimum total count of 5 and an alpha of 0.1. The Jaccard Index and the Morisita Overlap Index were used to measure how much the repertoires overlapped between compartments. GLIPH grouped TCR beta CDR3s together with public tetramer-defined viral CDR3s, and a viral motif had to include at least three viral sequences and also show V-gene enrichment. Not all clones reach the TCRdb copy of this immuneACCESS table, which keeps in-frame sequences only. Checked studies attribute under half of the gap to unresolved V genes and leave the rest unexplained. V and J calls and clone size are given by that table; D and trimming were obtained from the DNA. This sample is represented by tens of thousands of clones; 81% of them were singletons. Jointly, the top ten make up 9.5% to 10% of the sample.

At diagnosis, peripheral blood, uninvolved tumor-adjacent lung and tumor were collected and stored as a combination of fresh-frozen and FFPE material. For TCR repertoire profiling, blood samples were analyzed in the form of peripheral blood mononuclear cells. This clonotype originated in a man aged 35 to 70 with stage III squamous cell lung carcinoma. The sequencing used peripheral blood, collected before any cancer treatment. The sequence links TRBV4-1 to TRBJ2-7, with 10 central nucleotides matching TRBD1. The encoded CDR3 is CASSLGTGVGEQYF. Here is the DNA: TGCGCCAGCAGCCTCGGGACAGGGGTTGGCGAGCAGTACTTC.